This T cell receptor (beta chain) was recorded in a study of siplizumab effects on memory and regulatory T cells. About this clone: Its target is unknown.

Coculture of mixed lymphocyte reaction cells was performed at 37°C for five to six days. Profiled with immunoSEQ multiplex PCR; TCRdb holds only in-frame clones, not every one. Here the sample spans about 3,400 clones, 55% being singletons. Germline lookup yields CDR1 LNHDA and CDR2 SQIVND (reference sequence). Trimming left V 3 bases short and J 2 bases short, with 8 bases between. This CDR3 is built from 14 residues. The clonotype was recovered from a human donor in good health; the cells came from an allogeneic mixed lymphocyte reaction. Some clones in this sample may be carry-over from other donors' samples. Source material: CFSE-low (dividing) CD8+ T cells sorted from an allogeneic mixed lymphocyte reaction. The V and J genes are TRBV19 and TRBJ1-5; D ambiguous. The CDR3 bases are TGTGCCAGTAGTATCTCGGCAGGCAATCAGCCCCAGCATTTT. Its protein is CASSISAGNQPQHF.